Following are 25 T cell receptor beta chains from one sample sequenced in a study of radiotherapy plus CTLA-4 blockade in lung cancer. TCRdb's copy holds only in-frame clones and misses some; the assay was immunoSEQ multiplex PCR. The sample has around 82,000 clones, roughly 80% seen once. The material was peripheral blood, obtained from a patient treated with radiotherapy plus ipilimumab. The receptors were sampled from a human donor with non-small cell lung cancer who had stable disease on radiotherapy plus ipilimumab.

This rearrangement joins TRBV28 to TRBJ1-2; TRBD1 matches 8 bases. Losses at the gene ends were 6 bases for V and 8 bases for J; bases not matched to a gene: 8. The CDR3 loop spans 13 amino acids. Germline CDR1 reads MDHEN; CDR2 reads SYDVKM. DNA of the CDR3: TGTGCCAGCAGATATACAGGGGGAAGGGGCTACACCTTC. Translating it yields CASRYTGGRGYTF.

This clone was counted once. This chain links TRBV7-3 with TRBJ2-1, with a weak D call TRBD1 (5 bases). The germline V gene encodes CDR1 SGHTA and CDR2 FQGTGA. This CDR3 comprises 13 residues. Trimming took 5 bases from V and 5 from J, leaving 10 bases between them. The CDR3 region is CASSQQVNNEQFF. Written as DNA, the CDR3 is TGTGCCAGCAGCCAACAGGTAAACAATGAGCAGTTCTTC.

V and J are TRBV28 and TRBJ2-6; D is perhaps TRBD1 (6 bases). CDR3 length equals 15 residues. Germline CDR1 reads MDHEN; CDR2 reads SYDVKM. Trimming pared 5 bases from V and 9 bases from J, leaving 17 bases between. The CDR3 here is CASSPRATGYNVLTF. Here the CDR3 DNA reads TGTGCCAGCAGTCCCCGGGCGACAGGCTACAACGTCCTGACTTTC.

This rearrangement joins TRBV10-3 to TRBJ2-7; a possible D gene is TRBD1 (5 bases). V lost 4 bases and J 0 bases, leaving 13 bases between the germline ends. Germline CDR1 ENHRY, CDR2 SYGVKD. CDR3 length equals 15 residues. This CDR3 is CAISGQGESSYEQYF. The CDR3 DNA follows: TGTGCCATCAGTGGCCAAGGGGAAAGCTCCTACGAGCAGTACTTC.

This sequence joins TRBV27 and TRBJ1-6; maybe TRBD1 (5 bases). In germline, CDR1 is MNHEY, CDR2 SMNVEV (reference sequence). V lost 4 bases to trimming and J lost 9 bases, with 10 bases between them. This CDR3 contains 13 residues. Written as DNA, the CDR3 is TGTGCCAGCAGTTCCATGGGACGTTCACCCCTCCACTTT. Its protein is CASSSMGRSPLHF.

The table lists this clone with a count of one. The rearrangement links TRBV7-6 to TRBJ2-3; D remains ambiguous. V was clipped by 5 bases and J by 6 bases, with 9 bases between them. The CDR3 extends over 12 amino acids. The germline CDR1 and CDR2 sequences are SGHVS and FNYEAQ. The CDR3 bases are TGTGCCAGCAGCCCTCGTAGGGATACGCAGTATTTT. Its protein is CASSPRRDTQYF.

This clone has a single count. The chain carries TRBV7-2 and TRBJ2-5, with D possibly matching TRBD1 (5 bases). Trimming stripped 4 bases from V and 4 bases from J, with 10 bases between. The CDR3 is 13 residues long. Germline V gene data show CDR1 as SGHTA and CDR2 as FQGNSA. CDR3: CASSWGGSETQYF. The CDR3 DNA reads TGTGCCAGCAGCTGGGGCGGTTCAGAGACCCAGTACTTC.

The rearrangement joins TRBV7-2 to TRBJ2-1; 9 positions agree with TRBD2. CDR1 SGHTA and CDR2 FQGNSA come from the germline V gene. This CDR3 has 13 amino acids. V dropped 11 bases and J dropped 3; count of bases not matched to a gene: 5. The CDR3 nucleotides are TGTGCCTCAGGGACTAGCTTCTACAATGAGCAGTTCTTC. Translated, it gives CASGTSFYNEQFF.

V is TRBV6-4 and J is TRBJ1-2, with 8 bases matching TRBD1. Per germline, CDR1 MRHNA and CDR2 SNTAGT. There are 16 residues in the CDR3. With V trimmed by 8 bases and J by 2 bases, 13 bases remained unmatched. The CDR3 loop is CASLTRPGQGNYGYTF. The CDR3 coding sequence is TGTGCCAGCCTAACCCGCCCCGGACAGGGAAACTATGGCTACACCTTC.

Here the CDR3 reads CASPGTLGDNEKLFF. In DNA form, the CDR3 reads TGTGCCTCACCAGGGACACTGGGGGATAATGAAAAACTGTTTTTT. The chain links TRBV19 to TRBJ1-4; maybe TRBD1 (6 bases). Trimming took 11 bases from V and 4 from J, leaving 20 bases between them. The CDR3 spans 15 residues. Germline V gene lookup returns CDR1 LNHDA and CDR2 SQIVND (reference sequence).

The V call is TRBV7-2, the J call TRBJ2-7; D is uncertain. The CDR3 contains 13 residues. Trimming left V 2 bases short and J 5 bases short, with 10 bases between. Germline V gene sequence: CDR1 SGHTA, CDR2 FQGNSA. The CDR3 coding sequence is TGTGCCAGCAGCTTAAGTAGGTTAGACGAGCAGTACTTC. It yields the protein CASSLSRLDEQYF.

The gene calls are TRBV9 and TRBJ1-3, with D unresolved. Trimming stripped 4 bases from V and 0 bases from J, with 14 bases between. The CDR3 totals 16 residues. Germline CDR1 reads SGDLS; CDR2 reads YYNGEE. The CDR3 reads CASSRQAAYSGNTIYF. The CDR3 region has the DNA TGTGCCAGCAGCAGGCAGGCTGCATACTCTGGAAACACCATATATTTT.

This clone was seen a single time. The V call is TRBV4-2, the J call TRBJ1-3; no definite D call. Germline loops: CDR1 LGHNA, CDR2 YNFKEQ. The CDR3 sequence is 14 residues long. Trimming took 0 bases from V and 2 from J, leaving 5 bases between them. Here the CDR3 DNA reads TGTGCCAGCAGCCAAGACTTTACTGGAAACACCATATATTTT. This sequence encodes CASSQDFTGNTIYF.

The chain links TRBV30 to TRBJ1-5, with D hard to call. V lost 8 bases to trimming and J lost 0 bases, with 11 bases between them. Germline CDR1 reads GTSNPN; CDR2 reads SVGIG (reference sequence). The CDR3 sequence is 13 residues long. The CDR3 bases are TGTGCCGCCCGGCGGGGTAGCAATCAGCCCCAGCATTTT. Translating gives CAARRGSNQPQHF.

The chain joins TRBV5-1 to TRBJ2-5, with D tentatively TRBD1 (6 bases). This CDR3 is 15 amino acids long. The germline CDR1 and CDR2 sequences are SGHRS and YFSETQ. The ends were cut back, 3 bases at V and 1 base at J, with 13 bases in the middle. The CDR3 sequence: CASSSAGVRQETQYF. The CDR3 DNA follows: TGCGCCAGCAGCTCTGCAGGGGTTCGCCAAGAGACCCAGTACTTC.

The rearrangement uses TRBV29-1 and TRBJ2-1, with a tentative D call TRBD2 (7 bases). Trimming cost V 7 bases and J 7 bases, with 17 bases left between them. CDR1 and CDR2 from the germline V gene are SQVTM and ANQGSEA. The CDR3 runs 13 residues. The chain's CDR3 is CSGTGQAGNEQFF. The DNA of the CDR3 is TGCAGCGGTACAGGGCAAGCGGGAAATGAGCAGTTCTTC.

This sequence joins TRBV29-1 and TRBJ2-5; D uncertain. This CDR3 region has 14 residues. V gave up 5 bases and J gave up 1 base, with 14 bases separating them. The germline V gene has CDR1 SQVTM and CDR2 ANQGSEA. The CDR3 DNA is TGCAGCGTTTCCCTTACAGACTCCCAAGAGACCCAGTACTTC. Its translation is CSVSLTDSQETQYF.

This clone came up once. The chain carries TRBV5-6 and TRBJ2-2; D tentatively fits TRBD1 or TRBD2 (5 bases each). V was pared by 1 base and J by 1 base, with 11 bases between. Germline-derived CDR1 and CDR2 are SGHDT and YYEEEE. CDR3 length: 16 amino acids. The chain's CDR3 is CASSLRGFQNTGELFF. The CDR3 bases are TGTGCCAGCAGCTTGCGGGGCTTCCAGAACACCGGGGAGCTGTTTTTT.

In this sample, this clone turned up once. The chain recombines TRBV10-3 with TRBJ2-5; 8 positions match TRBD2. In germline, CDR1 is ENHRY, CDR2 SYGVKD. V lost 3 bases and J lost 0; bases outside the gene matches: 3. The CDR3 is made up of 15 amino acids. CDR3 loop: CAISDPAGDQETQYF. The CDR3 nucleotides are TGTGCCATCAGTGATCCAGCGGGGGACCAAGAGACCCAGTACTTC.

The chain combines TRBV20-1 with TRBJ2-5; D is unresolved. Deletions cut 3 bases from V and 5 bases from J, with 7 bases between. CDR1 and CDR2 from the germline V gene are DFQATT and SNEGSKA (reference sequence). The CDR3 has 11 residues. The CDR3 reads CSARMTETQYF. The CDR3 DNA is TGCAGTGCTAGGATGACCGAGACCCAGTACTTC.

The V and J genes are TRBV5-6 and TRBJ2-3, with D hard to call. The CDR3 runs to 12 residues. Trimming pared 4 bases from V and 0 bases from J, leaving 3 bases between. Per the germline V gene, CDR1 is SGHDT and CDR2 is YYEEEE. CDR3 sequence (DNA): TGTGCCAGCAGCCTTAGCACAGATACGCAGTATTTT. Translation: CASSLSTDTQYF.

The chain links TRBV28 to TRBJ2-7, with 7 positions matching TRBD1. This CDR3 contains 16 residues. Looked up from germline, CDR1 is MDHEN and CDR2 is SYDVKM. V lost 5 bases to trimming and J lost 2 bases; unmatched junction nucleotides: 12. In DNA, the CDR3 is TGTGCCAGCAGTCCCCCCCCGCGGACAGGACCCTACGAGCAGTACTTC. Its protein product is CASSPPPRTGPYEQYF.

The chain links TRBV28 to TRBJ1-6; maybe TRBD1 (5 bases). Germline V lookup: CDR1 MDHEN, CDR2 SYDVKM. CDR3 length equals 14 residues. V was clipped by 8 bases and J by 5 bases, with 13 bases between them. The CDR3 is CASGKQTDNSPLHF. The CDR3 coding sequence is TGTGCCAGCGGCAAGCAGACAGATAATTCACCCCTCCACTTT.

V is TRBV28 and J is TRBJ1-1; no clear D gene. The CDR3 extends over 12 amino acids. Trimming cost V 1 base and J 5 bases, with 5 bases left between them. CDR1 MDHEN and CDR2 SYDVKM come from the germline V gene. CDR3 nucleotide sequence: TGTGCCAGCAGTTTATTAGAGACTGAAGCTTTCTTT. Its protein product is CASSLLETEAFF.

The V and J genes are TRBV28 and TRBJ1-4; no firm D call. This CDR3 comprises 14 residues. Germline V CDR1 and CDR2: MDHEN, SYDVKM. Between the trimmed V and J ends, which lost 4 bases and 4 bases, there was a span of 10 bases. The CDR3 DNA is TGTGCCAGCAGTTCCTGGTCTGATAATGAAAAACTGTTTTTT. Encoded protein: CASSSWSDNEKLFF.